The clone carrying this T cell receptor beta chain was picked up a small number of times. Its target is unknown. With a J-beta primer mix and a sample-barcoded 5' primer, a second PCR ran about 7 to 11 cycles. Through a template-switch adaptor with 12 random nucleotides, each cDNA molecule received a tag. TCRdb re-called the 5' RACE reads with MiXCR, one entry per CDR3 protein. The sample shows hundreds of thousands of distinct CDR3 sequences, around 21% of them seen only once. For every donor, a draw yielded about 9.7 milliliters of peripheral blood. The germline CDR1 and CDR2 sequences are DFQATT and SNEGSKA (reference sequence). This CDR3 is built from 14 residues. Trimming at V came to 4 bases and at J to 5 bases, leaving 10 bases not matched to a gene. This entry comes from a study of blood T cells in healthy people across ages. Study-level results: Higher diversity, along with more naive CD4+ cells, distinguished long-lived donors from aged donors.

This chain connects TRBV20-1 to TRBJ2-5; 7 bases line up with TRBD1. The sequence came from a man between 65 and 80 years old in good health. The sequenced sample was blood. The CDR3 DNA follows: TGCAGTGCTATAAGGACAGGAACTCGGGAGACCCAGTACTTC. Translated: CSAIRTGTRETQYF.